This entry lists 9 T cell receptor beta chains sequenced from one sample in a study of blood T cells in healthy people across ages. A second PCR, run for roughly 7 to 11 cycles, used a sample-barcoded 5' primer plus a J-beta primer mix. TCRdb recomputed calls from the 5' RACE reads with MiXCR, one row per CDR3 protein. The sample has 800,000 to 950,000 distinct CDR3 sequences, about 48% seen once. The sequenced sample consisted of blood. These receptors came from a man younger than 45 in good health.

This clonotype was detected many times. The V call is TRBV4-1, the J call TRBJ2-7, with D unresolved. V was shortened by 0 bases and J by 2 bases, with 2 bases between the two germline ends. Germline V gene data show CDR1 as MGHRA and CDR2 as YSYEKL. This CDR3 region has 12 residues. CDR3 nucleotide sequence: TGCGCCAGCAGCCAAGATGCCTACGAGCAGTACTTC. Translation gives CASSQDAYEQYF.

CDR3 in amino acids: CASSRKETQYF. The CDR3 region has the DNA TGTGCCAGCAGCCGAAAAGAGACCCAGTACTTC. The chain couples TRBV3-1 to TRBJ2-5; D unresolved. Trimming pared 4 bases from V and 3 bases from J, leaving 3 bases between. Germline V gene data show CDR1 as LGHDT and CDR2 as YNNKEL (reference sequence). The CDR3 sequence is 11 residues long.

The V call is TRBV6-1, the J call TRBJ1-6; possible D gene TRBD1, 6 bases. Trimming left V 8 bases short and J 9 bases short, with 23 bases between. The CDR3 totals 16 residues. Germline assignment: CDR1 MNHNS and CDR2 SASEGT. This chain's CDR3 is CASGPLTGTPASPLHF. In DNA form, the CDR3 reads TGTGCCAGCGGGCCCCTTACCGGGACACCCGCTTCACCCCTCCACTTT.

V gene TRBV4-1 combines with J gene TRBJ1-2, with 11 bases that match TRBD1. From germline, CDR1 is MGHRA and CDR2 YSYEKL. The CDR3 is 19 residues long. J lost 6 bases, V lost 0 bases, and 15 bases had no gene match. The CDR3 DNA reads TGCGCCAGCAGCCAAGATAGATCCTTTTCGGGACAGGGGGAGGATGGCTACACCTTC. Protein sequence: CASSQDRSFSGQGEDGYTF.

A remark on this clonotype: A much larger clone lies one base from this, so it may be a read error. Here the CDR3 DNA reads TGTGCCGGCAGGAAACAGGGTGTCTACGAGCAGTACTTC. Its translation is CAGRKQGVYEQYF. J is TRBJ2-7 and V is TRBV3-1; possible D gene TRBD1, 6 bases. Germline values: CDR1 LGHDT, CDR2 YNNKEL (reference sequence). The CDR3 is 13 residues long.

This clonotype was seen a single time. A much larger clone differs from this one at a single base, so this may be a read error. The chain combines TRBV5-1 with TRBJ2-1; 7 bases are a match to TRBD1. CDR1 is SGHRS, CDR2 YFSETQ, per germline. The CDR3 runs 15 residues. The DNA for the CDR3 is TGCGCCAGCAGATCGACAGGGAGCGCCTACAATGAGCAGTCCTTC. Translation gives CASRSTGSAYNEQSF.

This clonotype came up a few times. V and J are TRBV6-5 and TRBJ2-7; 7 bases match TRBD1. Losses at the gene ends were 5 bases for V and 4 bases for J; bases not matched to a gene: 11. Germline CDR1 and CDR2: MNHEY and SVGAGI. The CDR3 is 15 amino acids. This chain's CDR3 is CASSARPGQLYEQYF. The CDR3 region has the DNA TGTGCCAGCAGTGCGCGCCCGGGACAGCTTTACGAGCAGTACTTC.

The rearrangement links TRBV20-1 to TRBJ2-1; 13 nucleotides agree with TRBD2. CDR3 size: 15 residues. Germline loops: CDR1 DFQATT, CDR2 SNEGSKA (reference sequence). Unmatched junction bases numbered 3, after V lost 5 bases and J lost 2 bases. The CDR3: CSAGGLAGPYNEQFF. The CDR3 DNA sequence: TGCAGTGCTGGGGGACTAGCGGGGCCCTACAATGAGCAGTTCTTC.

The CDR3 region has the DNA TGTGCCAGCAGACTAGCGGGGTTTCAAGAGACCCAGTACTTC. It yields the protein CASRLAGFQETQYF. The V gene is TRBV2, the J gene TRBJ2-5, with 10 bases identical to TRBD2. There are 14 residues in the CDR3. CDR1 is SNHLY and CDR2 is FYNNEI in the germline V gene. V lost 6 bases, J lost 2 bases, and 3 bases stayed unmatched.